There are many counts of the clone carrying this TCR beta chain. Its specificity is not known. The sample is drawn from a study of CD8 T cells in ankylosing spondylitis. Findings and limits, study-wide: Reactive arthritis synovial fluid and blood previously showed some of these motif variants.

V gave up 10 bases and J gave up 2 bases; unmatched junction bases: 5. The CDR3 totals 13 residues. TCRdb re-analysed the 5' RACE reads in MiXCR, keeping a single row per CDR3 protein. This sample has some 180,000 distinct CDR3 sequences, with 15% to 20% found just once. The V call is TRBV12-3 or TRBV12-4, the J call TRBJ1-3; TRBD1 aligns across 7 bases. The receptor comes from a male donor under 30 with ankylosing spondylitis or in good health (not recorded which). The sequenced sample was blood, either unsorted or a sorted T cell fraction (not recorded which). The CDR3 protein is CAISDRAGNTIYF. The CDR3 nucleotides read TGTGCCATTTCCGACAGGGCTGGAAACACCATATATTTT.